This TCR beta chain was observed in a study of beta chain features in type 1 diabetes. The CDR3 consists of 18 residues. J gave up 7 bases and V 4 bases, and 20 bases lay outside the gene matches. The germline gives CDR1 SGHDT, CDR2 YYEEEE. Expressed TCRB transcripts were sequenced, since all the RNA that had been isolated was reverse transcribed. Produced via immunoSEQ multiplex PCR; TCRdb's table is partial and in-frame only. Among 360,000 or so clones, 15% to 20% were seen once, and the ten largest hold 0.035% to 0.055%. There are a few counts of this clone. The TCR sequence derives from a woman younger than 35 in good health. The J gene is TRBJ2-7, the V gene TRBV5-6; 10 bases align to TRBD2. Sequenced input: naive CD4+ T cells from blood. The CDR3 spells CASSLATLGLAPFREQYF. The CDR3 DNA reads TGTGCCAGCAGCCTCGCAACCCTGGGACTAGCGCCATTTCGTGAGCAGTACTTC. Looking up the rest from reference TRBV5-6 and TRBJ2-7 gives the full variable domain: DAGVTQSPTHLIKTRGQQVTLRCSPKSGHDTVSWYQQALGQGPQFIFQYYEEEERQRGNFPDRFSGHQFPNYSSELNVNALLLGDSALYLCASSLATLGLAPFREQYFGPGTRLTVT.